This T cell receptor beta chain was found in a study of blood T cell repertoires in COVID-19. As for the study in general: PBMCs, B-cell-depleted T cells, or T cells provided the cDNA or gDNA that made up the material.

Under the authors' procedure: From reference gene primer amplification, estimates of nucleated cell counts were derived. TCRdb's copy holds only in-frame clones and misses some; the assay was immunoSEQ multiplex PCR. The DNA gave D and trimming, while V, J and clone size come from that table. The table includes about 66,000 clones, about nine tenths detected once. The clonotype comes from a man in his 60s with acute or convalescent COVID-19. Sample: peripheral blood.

CDR3 loop: CASSEEQFYGYTF. DNA for the CDR3: TGTGCCAGCAGTGAAGAACAGTTCTATGGCTACACCTTC. This rearrangement joins TRBV25-1 to TRBJ1-2; no definite D call. CDR1 is MGHDK and CDR2 is SYGVNS in the germline V gene. The CDR3 covers 13 residues. The germline V and J ends were trimmed by 2 bases and 4 bases, with 8 bases remaining between them.